This is a list of T cell receptor beta chains from one sample in a study of shared clonotypes between healthy human individuals. Libraries were prepared by immunoSEQ multiplex PCR; TCRdb keeps only in-frame clonotypes and omits some of them. Of some 2,000,000 clones listed, less than 95% are singletons. The sample consisted of naive CD8+ T cells sorted from blood. Receptor source: a man aged 18 to 30 in good health. CDR3s include the opening cysteine and the closing phenylalanine or tryptophan. A D gene is named only where the DNA matches it firmly.

v_call	j_call	d_call	cdr3_aa
TRBV11-2	TRBJ1-2	-	CASSSRGAYGYTF
TRBV2	TRBJ2-1	TRBD2	CASSGAGGPNEQFF
TRBV5-6	TRBJ1-1	-	CASRRQENTEAFF
TRBV18	TRBJ1-1	-	CASSPSRESTEAFF
TRBV11-1	TRBJ2-7	-	CASSLAGEGLSEQYF
TRBV27	TRBJ1-5	TRBD1	CASGTGISNQPQHF
TRBV5-6	TRBJ2-1	-	CASSFLTNEQFF
TRBV13	TRBJ2-7	TRBD2	CASSLGSGRVYEQYF
TRBV4-1	TRBJ2-1	-	CASSPSAGPNEQFF
TRBV6-5	TRBJ1-2	TRBD1	CASSTPGQVGYTF
TRBV29-1	TRBJ1-3	-	CSVEGWQNSGNTIYF
TRBV27	TRBJ1-2	-	CASSFAERGNGYTF
TRBV6-6	TRBJ2-3	TRBD2	CASTYSGGAADTQYF
TRBV5-4	TRBJ1-1	-	CASSLDGIGLIMNTEAFF
TRBV10-3	TRBJ2-3	-	CAIQGGYSTDTQYF
TRBV7-2	TRBJ1-1	-	CASSWTNTEAFF
TRBV7-9	TRBJ2-7	-	CASSLGDEQYF
TRBV29-1	TRBJ1-1	TRBD1	CSVEDRQGMNTEAFF
TRBV11-2	TRBJ2-7	TRBD1	CASSLDSDRGYEQYF
TRBV6-5	TRBJ2-1	-	CASSFGVGTYNEQFF
TRBV6-1	TRBJ2-2	-	CASSVWRDRETGELFF
TRBV7-6	TRBJ2-1	-	CASSAGVESLNEQFF
TRBV19	TRBJ1-5	TRBD1	CASSIGQGMMGNQPQHF
TRBV29-1	TRBJ2-2	-	CSVDLPGGENTGELFF
TRBV27	TRBJ1-5	-	CASSFSGNYQPQHF
TRBV7-6	TRBJ2-7	TRBD1	CASSLGNRGAYEQYF
TRBV4-1	TRBJ2-3	TRBD1	CASSQDQGAIYGTDTQYF
TRBV19	TRBJ2-7	-	CASSFRVTYEQYF